A single sample is the source of the 21 T cell receptor beta chains below, sequenced in a study of human T cells and chemical hapten exposure. TCRdb reanalysed the RACE reads using MiXCR and keeps one entry per CDR3 protein. The sample holds under 130,000 distinct CDR3 sequences, approximately 9.9% seen once. Sample time point: patch test 1, 2 weeks after DPC sensitization. Treatment given: therapeutic diphenylcyclopropenone sensitization with weekly scalp DPC. This sample comprised whole blood, obtained in connection with sensitization to the hapten diphenylcyclopropenone (DPC). Source of these receptors: a woman in her forties with alopecia areata. Some clones in this sample may be carry-over from other donors' samples.

This clonotype has a handful of counts. CDR3 sequence (DNA): TGTGCCAGCAAGAGATCGTCAGGGAGAACTAACTATGGCTACACCTTC. It codes for CASKRSSGRTNYGYTF. The chain is built from TRBV28 and TRBJ1-2, with D possibly matching TRBD1 (5 bases). Trimming left V 7 bases short and J 0 bases short, with 18 bases between. This CDR3 is 16 amino acids long. Germline lookup yields CDR1 MDHEN and CDR2 SYDVKM.

The J gene is TRBJ1-6, the V gene TRBV30, with 8 nucleotides matching TRBD1. The CDR3 runs 15 residues. V shed 0 bases, J shed 9 bases, and the junction held 7 bases outside the gene matches. Per germline, CDR1 GTSNPN and CDR2 SVGIG (reference sequence). CDR3 DNA: TGTGCCTGGAGTGTACGGCAGGGGGCTTCTTCACCCCTCCACTTT. Protein product: CAWSVRQGASSPLHF.

This clonotype came up a few times. V and J are TRBV28 and TRBJ2-5; either TRBD1 or TRBD2 may supply D (5 bases each). This CDR3 comprises 17 residues. Germline values: CDR1 MDHEN, CDR2 SYDVKM. The V end lost 2 bases, the J end lost 5 bases, and 21 bases lay between the germline ends. CDR3 nucleotide sequence: TGTGCCAGCAGTTTACTCCGGGGCACCCTCGACGGGGAGACCCAGTACTTC. Its translation: CASSLLRGTLDGETQYF.

In its sample, this clonotype was seen many times. V and J are TRBV4-2 and TRBJ1-5; D unresolved. Between the trimmed V and J ends, which lost 5 bases and 10 bases, there was a span of 18 bases. CDR1 and CDR2 (germline): LGHNA, YNFKEQ. CDR3 length: 14 residues. CDR3 sequence (DNA): TGTGCCAGCAGCTACTCCCCTGGGGAGCAACCCCAGCATTTT. Protein sequence: CASSYSPGEQPQHF.

Comment on this clonotype: The junction differs from germline at one of its ends, possibly a read error. V is TRBV14 and J is TRBJ1-1; the match to TRBD1 covers 7 bases. The CDR3 extends over 21 amino acids. The germline V gene encodes CDR1 SGHDN and CDR2 FVKESK. The CDR3 DNA reads TGTGCCAGCAGCCAAGATCCCCGACAGGGCCATGCCGTCGACTCGGACACTGAAGCCTTCTTT. Translating it yields CASSQDPRQGHAVDSDTEAFF.

This clonotype was recorded many times. The V and J genes are TRBV25-1 and TRBJ1-4, with D unclear. CDR3 length: 12 amino acids. Germline V gives CDR1 MGHDK, CDR2 SYGVNS. Trimming removed 6 bases at V and 8 bases at J, with 10 bases between. The DNA for the CDR3 is TGTGCCAGCAGGGATCCGGGGGAAAAACTGTTTTTT. It yields the protein CASRDPGEKLFF.

This clonotype turned up a few times. V gene TRBV6-5 combines with J gene TRBJ2-7; D is perhaps TRBD1 (6 bases). Germline CDR1 and CDR2: MNHEY and SVGAGI. The CDR3 contains 15 residues. The V gene lost 6 bases and the J gene lost 5 bases, with 20 bases spanning the gap. CDR3 bases: TGTGCCAGCAGCCTCACAGGGACAAGCAAGAACGAGCAGTACTTC. It codes for CASSLTGTSKNEQYF.

The chain is built from TRBV20-1 and TRBJ1-4; tentative D call: TRBD1 (5 bases). Germline values: CDR1 DFQATT, CDR2 SNEGSKA (reference sequence). Trimming took 3 bases from V and 7 from J, leaving 12 bases between them. The CDR3 runs 13 residues. CDR3: CSARPGGGEKLFF. The DNA for the CDR3 is TGCAGTGCTAGGCCGGGGGGTGGTGAAAAACTGTTTTTT.

This clonotype was seen a handful of times. This sequence joins TRBV6-2 or TRBV6-3 and TRBJ2-7, with D hard to call. The V and J ends lost 6 bases and 2 bases respectively, with 11 bases between them. This CDR3 contains 13 residues. CDR1 is MNHEY, CDR2 SVGEGT, per germline. For the CDR3, the DNA is TGTGCCAGCAGATCGACCGCCACCTACGAGCAGTACTTC. It specifies CASRSTATYEQYF.

The chain uses TRBV12-3 or TRBV12-4 and TRBJ2-7, with D perhaps matching TRBD2 (6 bases). Between the trimmed V and J ends, which lost 6 bases and 9 bases, there was a span of 18 bases. This CDR3 is 13 amino acids long. CDR3: CASSPGLRGGQYF. CDR3 DNA: TGTGCCAGCAGCCCCGGCCTACGGGGAGGGCAGTACTTC.

There are many counts of this clonotype. V is TRBV12-5 and J is TRBJ2-1; D is unresolved. With 0 bases removed from V and 2 bases from J, the gap between germline ends came to 11 bases. The length of the CDR3 is 16 residues. CDR1 and CDR2 from the germline V gene are LGHNT and FRNRAP. The DNA of the CDR3 is TGTGCTAGTGGTTTGGTAGTGGGTAATGCCTACAATGAGCAGTTCTTC. As protein: CASGLVVGNAYNEQFF.

At least ten counts were recorded for this clonotype. V gene TRBV6-1 combines with J gene TRBJ1-1, with 10 bases aligning to TRBD1. V gave up 8 bases and J gave up 5 bases; unmatched junction bases: 8. CDR3 length: 14 amino acids. Looked up from germline, CDR1 is MNHNS and CDR2 is SASEGT. The CDR3 spells CASVVRTGGTEAFF. Written as DNA, the CDR3 is TGTGCCAGCGTCGTGAGGACAGGGGGGACTGAAGCTTTCTTT.

The J gene is TRBJ2-5, the V gene TRBV4-2, with TRBD2 matching over 8 bases. The V segment lost 3 bases and the J segment 1 base; nucleotides outside the gene matches: 1. The CDR3 consists of 14 residues. In germline, CDR1 is LGHNA, CDR2 YNFKEQ. Here the CDR3 reads CASSQREAQETQYF. In nucleotides, the CDR3 is TGTGCCAGCAGCCAGCGGGAGGCCCAAGAGACCCAGTACTTC.

This clonotype was picked up a small number of times. The gene calls are TRBV19 and TRBJ2-4, with 8 nucleotides matching TRBD1. The CDR3 spans 13 residues. V trimming: 4 bases; J trimming: 6 bases; junction bases outside the gene matches: 2. CDR1 is LNHDA, CDR2 SQIVND, per germline (reference sequence). This CDR3 is CASSRGQANIQYF. CDR3 bases: TGTGCCAGTAGTAGGGGACAGGCAAACATTCAGTACTTC.

The V call is TRBV7-9, the J call TRBJ1-2; D remains unclear. This CDR3 has 14 residues. The germline V gene encodes CDR1 SEHNR and CDR2 FQNEAQ (reference sequence). V gave up 1 base and J gave up 4 bases, with 10 bases separating them. The CDR3 here is CASSLVVGGYGYTF. DNA for the CDR3: TGTGCCAGCAGCTTAGTTGTGGGTGGCTATGGCTACACCTTC.

This clonotype was detected ten times or more. V gene TRBV7-9 combines with J gene TRBJ1-1; D is perhaps TRBD1 (6 bases). In germline, CDR1 is SEHNR, CDR2 FQNEAQ (reference sequence). Trimming took 1 base from V and 11 from J, leaving 20 bases between them. The CDR3 runs 15 residues. The CDR3 loop is CASSLGTGLSPAAFF. The CDR3, as DNA: TGTGCCAGCAGCTTAGGAACAGGGCTGTCCCCTGCCGCTTTCTTT.

The chain carries TRBV28 and TRBJ2-1; D gene ambiguous. The CDR3 covers 15 residues. CDR1 is MDHEN and CDR2 is SYDVKM in the germline V gene. The ends were cut back, 5 bases at V and 0 bases at J, with 11 bases in the middle. The CDR3 nucleotides read TGTGCCAGCAGTCATACACTGAGCTCCTACAATGAGCAGTTCTTC. It encodes CASSHTLSSYNEQFF.

CDR3 sequence: CASSPPGQGGTGELFF. The CDR3 coding sequence is TGTGCCAGCAGCCCCCCGGGACAGGGGGGTACCGGGGAGCTGTTTTTT. This chain links TRBV7-2 with TRBJ2-2; 11 bases map to TRBD1. Germline CDR1 reads SGHTA; CDR2 reads FQGNSA. Germline trimming cut 5 bases from V and 5 bases from J; bases unmatched to any gene: 7. CDR3 length: 16 amino acids.

The sample holds a few counts of this clonotype. The CDR3 sequence is CASSILTGPRVVETQYF. The CDR3 bases are TGTGCCAGTAGTATACTCACTGGACCGCGAGTGGTAGAGACCCAGTACTTC. The chain recombines TRBV19 with TRBJ2-5, with D hard to call. The ends were cut back, 2 bases at V and 4 bases at J, with 20 bases in the middle. The CDR3 runs 17 residues. Looked up from germline, CDR1 is LNHDA and CDR2 is SQIVND (reference sequence).

V usage is TRBV20-1 and J usage is TRBJ2-4; D gene unclear. V was trimmed by 0 bases and J by 6 bases, leaving 12 bases between them. The germline V gene encodes CDR1 DFQATT and CDR2 SNEGSKA (reference sequence). This CDR3 spans 14 amino acids. This chain's CDR3 is CSARDPNGRNIQYF. The CDR3 DNA reads TGCAGTGCTAGAGATCCGAACGGTAGAAACATTCAGTACTTC.

The chain joins TRBV6-5 to TRBJ1-5; D gene unclear. The germline V gene encodes CDR1 MNHEY and CDR2 SVGAGI. The CDR3 has 15 amino acids. With 2 bases removed from V and 1 base from J, the gap between germline ends came to 9 bases. The CDR3 region is CASSYGPTSNQPQHF. CDR3 bases: TGTGCCAGCAGTTACGGGCCAACGAGCAATCAGCCCCAGCATTTT.